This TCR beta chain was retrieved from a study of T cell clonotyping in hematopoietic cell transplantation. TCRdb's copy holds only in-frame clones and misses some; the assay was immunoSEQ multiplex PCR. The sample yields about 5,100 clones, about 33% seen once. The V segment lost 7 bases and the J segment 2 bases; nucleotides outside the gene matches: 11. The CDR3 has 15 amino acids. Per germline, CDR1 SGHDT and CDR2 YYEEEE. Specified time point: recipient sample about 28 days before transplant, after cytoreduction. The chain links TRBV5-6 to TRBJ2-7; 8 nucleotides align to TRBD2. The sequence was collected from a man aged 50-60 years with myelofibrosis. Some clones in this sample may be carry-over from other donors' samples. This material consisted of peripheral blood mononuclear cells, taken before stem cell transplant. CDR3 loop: CASSSGGASPYEQYF. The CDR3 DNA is TGTGCCAGCTCCTCGGGGGGGGCCTCACCCTACGAGCAGTACTTC.